The clone carrying this T cell receptor (beta chain) was seen a handful of times. Its specificity is not known. J was trimmed by 0 bases and V by 7 bases; bases with no gene match: 3. This CDR3 has 15 amino acids. CDR1 is SGHDT and CDR2 is YYEEEE in the germline V gene. This entry is derived from a study of cytomegalovirus exposure and HLA in healthy donors. In the study overall: Tens of millions of unique TCRs from HLA-typed donors made up an early data release. Study-wide results and limits: 164 TCR beta chains were listed as cytomegalovirus-associated. TCR beta chain V- and J-gene trimming was linked, in a later analysis, to a missense variant in DCLRE1C. A previous analysis found most TCR beta V segments productive roughly 87% or roughly 30% of the time.

Use of 60 Vbeta and 13 Jbeta primers characterized the PCR. The data were produced by immunoSEQ multiplex PCR, yet TCRdb's version contains in-frame clones alone and is incomplete. The table includes under 250,000 clones, approximately 81% detected once. The sequenced sample was PBMCs. This receptor was obtained from a girl aged 2-10 years in good health and CMV-seronegative. The chain is built from TRBV5-6 and TRBJ2-2; TRBD2 matches 10 bases. As DNA, the CDR3 is TGTGCCAGCCTAACTAGCGGGGCGAACACCGGGGAGCTGTTTTTT. It is translated as CASLTSGANTGELFF.